This TCR beta chain was sequenced during a study of cytomegalovirus exposure and HLA in healthy donors. Whole-study findings and limits: In a later analysis, several top co-occurrence clusters appeared linked to parvovirus B19, influenza, CMV and Epstein-Barr virus. Roughly even sequencing depth across donors was the assumption behind the presence/absence analyses.

CDR1 is LNHDA and CDR2 is SQIVND in the germline V gene (reference sequence). Trimming stripped 3 bases from V and 9 bases from J, with 18 bases between. The CDR3 is made up of 15 amino acids. PCR employed 60 Vbeta and 13 Jbeta primers. Authors' methods: Counted up in a later analysis, unique TCR beta chains came to some 72 million, with around 11 million shared. Some clones are missing from TCRdb's copy, which holds only in-frame ones; the method was immunoSEQ multiplex PCR. The V and J calls and clone size are taken from that table; D and trimming were inferred from the DNA. This table holds about 130,000 clones, about 68% found once. About this clone: Its target is unknown.

Sequenced material: PBMCs. This chain uses TRBV19 with TRBJ1-5; no reliable D call. The receptor's source is a man aged 35-49 years in good health and CMV-seropositive. DNA of the CDR3: TGTGCCAGTAGTATGAATCGGGGTAGGGTCCGGCCCCAGCATTTT. This codes for CASSMNRGRVRPQHF. The full variable domain, completed using reference TRBV19 and TRBJ1-5, is DGGITQSPKYLFRKEGQNVTLSCEQNLNHDAMYWYRQDPGQGLRLIYYSQIVNDFQKGDIAEGYSVSREKKESFPLTVTSAQKNPTAFYLCASSMNRGRVRPQHFGDGTRLSIL.